Presented here are 6 T cell receptor beta chains from one specimen sequenced in a study of blood T cells in healthy people across ages. A sample-barcoded 5' primer and a J-beta primer mix were used in a second PCR of roughly 7 to 11 cycles. TCRdb ran MiXCR on the 5' RACE reads and lists one entry per CDR3 protein. The sample lists around 990,000 distinct CDR3 sequences; 30% to 40% were seen once. Sequences were obtained from blood. These receptors originate from a man aged 18-30 years in good health.

The chain recombines TRBV2 with TRBJ1-2; the D gene is possibly TRBD1 (5 bases). The germline gives CDR1 SNHLY, CDR2 FYNNEI. The CDR3 totals 14 residues. Trimming took 6 bases from V and 1 from J, leaving 12 bases between them. CDR3: CASRGRGDNYGYTF. CDR3 sequence (DNA): TGTGCCAGCAGGGGGCGCGGGGATAACTATGGCTACACCTTC.

For this clonotype: With a much larger clone just one base away, this may be a read error. The genes are TRBV29-1 and TRBJ2-7, with 14 nucleotides matching TRBD2. The end of the DNA aligns better with TRBJ2-1, so the J call may be wrong. This CDR3 has 16 residues. CDR1 and CDR2 (germline): SQVTM, ANQGSEA. The CDR3 loop reads CSASPGLAGASYEQFF. The CDR3 bases are TGCAGCGCCTCACCGGGACTAGCGGGGGCCTCCTACGAGCAGTTCTTC.

The rearrangement links TRBV2 to TRBJ2-3; D perhaps matches TRBD2 (5 bases). The CDR3 consists of 14 residues. The V end lost 7 bases, the J end lost 1 base, and 12 bases lay between the germline ends. Germline CDR1 and CDR2: SNHLY and FYNNEI. The CDR3 DNA follows: TGTGCCAGCAACGAGGGTTCCGGCACAGATACGCAGTATTTT. This translates into CASNEGSGTDTQYF.

On this clonotype itself: One end of the junction is discordant with germline, which a read error may explain. The rearrangement joins TRBV6-1 to TRBJ1-1; the D is unclear. The CDR3 has 14 amino acids. CDR1 is MNHNS, CDR2 SASEGT, per germline. Written as DNA, the CDR3 is TGTGCCAGCAGTGACGGCCTCTTGACTGCTGAAACTTTCTTT. Its protein product is CASSDGLLTAETFF.

This clonotype was detected only a few times. The chain has TRBV3-1 and TRBJ2-3; maybe TRBD1 (6 bases). V lost 0 bases and J lost 4, with 14 bases in between. Germline CDR1 LGHDT, CDR2 YNNKEL (reference sequence). CDR3 length equals 16 residues. The CDR3 loop is CASSQDVTGMADTQYF. Here the CDR3 DNA reads TGTGCCAGCAGCCAAGATGTTACAGGGATGGCAGATACGCAGTATTTT.

The CDR3 reads CSARLAGPADTQYF. The CDR3 bases are TGCAGTGCTAGGCTAGCGGGACCCGCAGATACGCAGTATTTT. The chain employs TRBV20-1 and TRBJ2-3; TRBD2 aligns across 9 bases. CDR3 length: 14 amino acids. Germline CDR1 DFQATT, CDR2 SNEGSKA (reference sequence). The trim removed 3 bases at V and 4 bases at J, leaving 5 bases unmatched.